The 13 T cell receptor beta chains below all came from one sample that was sequenced in a study of tumor-infiltrating lymphocytes in primary liver carcinoma. The blood RNA (from unsorted whole blood) was obtained, and germline DNA was also extracted. Synthesis of TCR beta cDNA was carried out from 500 ng total RNA with a constant-region primer. Libraries of TCR beta came from three nested multiplex PCR rounds with slightly modified ARM-PCR. Investigators reported that the first two PCR rounds, at about 9 cycles each, used TRBV1-TRBV30 forward primers with a C-beta reverse primer. TCRdb used MiXCR to reprocess the multiplex PCR reads, holding one entry per CDR3 protein. Altogether approximately 310,000 distinct CDR3 sequences are present, about 62% being singletons, with the ten largest covering roughly 8.9%. Source material: peripheral blood. All receptors come from a man aged 35-49 years with primary liver carcinoma and hepatitis B virus infection.

A remark on this clonotype: An end of the junction differs from the germline gene, which may be a read error. The chain has TRBV4-1 and TRBJ1-4; D perhaps matches TRBD1 (5 bases). The germline V gene has CDR1 MGHRA and CDR2 YSYEKL. The CDR3 runs 16 residues. CDR3 region: CASSHRGEATNGKLFF. CDR3 DNA: TGCGCCAGCAGCCACCGAGGGGAGGCAACTAATGGAAAACTGTTTTTT.

Note on this clonotype: The CDR3 does not end in the conserved phenylalanine or tryptophan, so this is likely a read error. CDR3 residues: CASSLRGPHNEQFS. CDR3 DNA: TGTGCCAGCAGCTTGCGCGGGCCCCACAATGAGCAGTTCTCC. The chain carries TRBV5-4 and TRBJ2-1, with D perhaps matching TRBD2 (5 bases). Germline V lookup: CDR1 SGHNT, CDR2 YYREEE (reference sequence). Trimming took off 1 base at V and 5 bases at J, with 10 bases between the two ends. The CDR3 sequence is 14 residues long.

Comments on this clonotype: A much larger clone sits a single nucleotide away, making a read error possible. V and J are TRBV6-6 and TRBJ2-3; 8 bases agree with TRBD1. This CDR3 is 16 amino acids long. Germline V gene lookup returns CDR1 MNHNY and CDR2 SVGAGI (reference sequence). The CDR3 spells CGSSPTGAGRTDTQYF. The DNA of the CDR3 is TGTGGCAGCAGTCCGACAGGGGCGGGAAGGACAGATACGCAGTATTTT.

About this clonotype itself: This clone may be a read error of a much larger clone one base away. This sequence joins TRBV12-3 or TRBV12-4 and TRBJ2-5; unclear D gene. The CDR3 totals 15 residues. V dropped 3 bases and J dropped 0 bases, with 11 bases sitting between them. CDR3 in amino acids: CASSLSRRNQETQYF. CDR3 DNA sequence: TGTGCCAGCAGTTTGTCCCGCAGGAACCAAGAGACCCAGTACTTC.

This clonotype was found a few times. CDR3 sequence reads: CASSPAPSGAPQETQYF. In nucleotides, the CDR3 is TGCGCCAGCAGCCCGGCCCCGAGTGGGGCTCCTCAAGAGACCCAGTACTTC. This chain joins TRBV4-1 and TRBJ2-5; perhaps TRBD1 as D (5 bases). Germline V lookup: CDR1 MGHRA, CDR2 YSYEKL. The CDR3 runs 17 residues. Trimming pared 4 bases from V and 2 bases from J, leaving 20 bases between.

Note on this clonotype: One junction end disagrees with the germline gene, perhaps due to a read error. The chain is built from TRBV11-2 and TRBJ2-2; D unresolved. The CDR3 runs 16 residues. Germline CDR1 reads SGHAT; CDR2 reads FQNNGV. Written as DNA, the CDR3 is TGTGCCAGCGGCTTAGATTGGAGTGGTACTACCAGGGAGCTGTTTTTT. Translation: CASGLDWSGTTRELFF.

Notes on this clonotype: One junction end does not reproduce the germline sequence, and a read error may be involved. V is TRBV5-4 and J is TRBJ2-2; a possible D gene is TRBD2 (8 bases). The CDR3 length is 14 residues. CDR1 SGHNT and CDR2 YYREEE come from the germline V gene (reference sequence). CDR3 sequence reads: CASIMTSVTGDLFF. The CDR3 DNA follows: TGTGCCAGCATCATGACTAGCGTCACAGGGGATCTGTTTTTT. Variable domain in full (rest from reference TRBV5-4 and TRBJ2-2): ETGVTQSPTHLIKTRGQQVTLRCSSQSGHNTVSWYQQALGQGPQFIFQYYREEENGRGNFPPRFSGLQFPNYSSELNVNALELDDSALYLCASIMTSVTGDLFFGEGSRLTVL.

As regards this clonotype: One base away lies a much larger clone, so this may be a sequencing read error. This chain joins TRBV6-5 and TRBJ2-7, with D perhaps matching TRBD2 (5 bases). The CDR3 is 13 amino acids. Germline-derived CDR1 and CDR2 are MNHEY and SVGAGI. CDR3 residues: CASRPGLSHEQYF. CDR3 in DNA: TGTGCCAGCAGGCCCGGACTCTCCCACGAGCAGTACTTC.

With regard to this clonotype: This may stem from a read error, because a much larger clone lies one nucleotide away. V usage is TRBV10-3 and J usage is TRBJ2-5, with D tentatively TRBD1 or TRBD2 (5 bases each). Per germline, CDR1 ENHRY and CDR2 SYGVKD. The CDR3 has 13 residues. In DNA, the CDR3 is TGTGCCATTTCAGTCAGTGTGGGGGAGACCCAGTGCTTC. Translating it yields CAISVSVGETQCF.

As for this clonotype: A read error is possible here, since a much larger clone lies one base away. J is TRBJ2-7 and V is TRBV4-2; no reliable D call. Germline V lookup: CDR1 LGHNA, CDR2 YNFKEQ. Trimming removed 0 bases from V and 9 bases from J, with 12 bases in between. This CDR3 has 13 residues. CDR3 in amino acids: CASSQELTYVQYF. As DNA, the CDR3 is TGTGCCAGCAGCCAAGAATTAACCTATGTGCAGTACTTC.

The V call is TRBV5-5, the J call TRBJ2-1; D may be TRBD1 (5 bases). Between the trimmed V and J ends, which lost 5 bases and 9 bases, there was a span of 21 bases. This CDR3 comprises 15 residues. The germline V gene has CDR1 SGHKS and CDR2 YYEKEE (reference sequence). The CDR3 nucleotides are TGTGCCAGCAGTTCAGGCCAGGGATTTAAAATTGAGCAGTTCTTC. Translation gives CASSSGQGFKIEQFF.

Comment on this clonotype: This may be a read error: a much more frequent sequence differs by one nucleotide. This chain uses TRBV10-3 with TRBJ1-5, with 9 bases aligning to TRBD1. Germline V gene lookup returns CDR1 ENHRY and CDR2 SYGVKD. The CDR3 has 16 amino acids. CDR3 loop: CAISGDRASGNQPHHF. In DNA, the CDR3 is TGTGCCATCAGTGGGGACAGGGCTTCGGGCAATCAGCCCCATCATTTT.

This chain links TRBV4-1 with TRBJ2-1; 14 bases are shared with TRBD2. Trimming at V came to 4 bases and at J to 8 bases, leaving 4 bases not matched to a gene. The CDR3 is 15 residues long. Per the germline V gene, CDR1 is MGHRA and CDR2 is YSYEKL. CDR3 DNA: TGCGCCAGCAGCCGGGGACTAGCGGGAGTCGATGAGCAGTTCTTC. Translating gives CASSRGLAGVDEQFF.